One and the same sample provided the 16 T cell receptor beta chains below, sequenced in a study of regulatory T cells in long-lasting Graves disease. Time point indicated: newly diagnosed GD, antithyroid drugs for less than 3 months. The TCR library was made from RNA extracted from PBMCs. According to the study, TCR beta libraries were built with iRepertoire HTBI primers and CDR3-region Arm-PCR. A single record per CDR3 protein comes from TCRdb applying MiXCR to the multiplex PCR reads. The table has approximately 300,000 distinct CDR3 sequences, about a sixth seen once. This specimen consisted of peripheral blood mononuclear cells (PBMCs), obtained at new diagnosis, from a patient treated with antithyroid drugs. The receptors stem from a female donor with Graves disease.

The chain combines TRBV6-9 with TRBJ2-7; 8 bases line up with TRBD1. This CDR3 spans 15 amino acids. V lost 3 bases to trimming and J lost 4 bases; unmatched junction nucleotides: 8. Germline CDR1 MNHGY, CDR2 SVAAGI. CDR3 sequence: CASSYQTGDQYEQYF. In DNA, the CDR3 is TGTGCCAGCAGTTACCAGACAGGGGATCAATACGAGCAGTACTTC.

A single count supports this clonotype. The chain has TRBV2 and TRBJ2-3; 12 bases align to TRBD1. Germline CDR1 reads SNHLY; CDR2 reads FYNNEI. The CDR3 runs to 20 residues. V lost 5 bases to trimming and J lost 0 bases; unmatched junction nucleotides: 15. The chain's CDR3 is CASSPPGQGANPLSTDTQYF. CDR3 nucleotide sequence: TGTGCCAGCAGTCCCCCGGGACAGGGGGCGAATCCGCTAAGCACAGATACGCAGTATTTT. Combining the CDR3 with reference TRBV2 and TRBJ2-3 gives the whole variable domain EPEVTQTPSHQVTQMGQEVILRCVPISNHLYFYWYRQILGQKVEFLVSFYNNEISEKSEIFDDQFSVERPDGSNFTLKIRSTKLEDSAMYFCASSPPGQGANPLSTDTQYFGPGTRLTVL.

This chain links TRBV7-9 with TRBJ2-1, with no clear D. Germline V lookup: CDR1 SEHNR, CDR2 FQNEAQ (reference sequence). V was trimmed by 2 bases and J by 12 bases, leaving 14 bases between them. The CDR3 is made up of 13 amino acids. The CDR3, as DNA: TGTGCCAGCAGCTTAAATGATAGGCACGGGCAGTTCTTC. Translating it yields CASSLNDRHGQFF.

At least ten counts were recorded for this clonotype. V gene TRBV19 combines with J gene TRBJ1-5, with D hard to call. The CDR3 loop spans 16 amino acids. V was pared by 1 base and J by 1 base, with 11 bases between. In germline, CDR1 is LNHDA, CDR2 SQIVND (reference sequence). The CDR3 sequence is CASSIAGPPSNQPQHF. The CDR3 nucleotides read TGTGCCAGTAGTATAGCCGGGCCACCGAGCAATCAGCCCCAGCATTTT. Full variable domain (missing parts from reference TRBV19 and TRBJ1-5): DGGITQSPKYLFRKEGQNVTLSCEQNLNHDAMYWYRQDPGQGLRLIYYSQIVNDFQKGDIAEGYSVSREKKESFPLTVTSAQKNPTAFYLCASSIAGPPSNQPQHFGDGTRLSIL.

The V and J genes are TRBV28 and TRBJ1-4; D possibly corresponds to TRBD1 (6 bases). Germline CDR1 MDHEN, CDR2 SYDVKM. This CDR3 is 13 amino acids long. Trimming stripped 5 bases from V and 5 bases from J, with 9 bases between. The CDR3 nucleotides read TGTGCCAGCAGTGGACAGCTCAATGAAAAACTGTTTTTT. It specifies CASSGQLNEKLFF.

This clonotype showed up just a few times. The chain couples TRBV29-1 to TRBJ2-3; 11 positions agree with TRBD2. The germline gives CDR1 SQVTM, CDR2 ANQGSEA. The V gene end was trimmed by 5 bases and the J gene end by 0 bases; junction bases not matched to a gene: 7. The CDR3 sequence is 16 residues long. The chain's CDR3 is CSVKGTSGASTDTQYF. The CDR3 coding sequence is TGCAGCGTTAAAGGGACTAGCGGTGCTAGCACAGATACGCAGTATTTT.

There are many counts of this clonotype. This rearrangement joins TRBV3-1 to TRBJ2-1; 7 bases fit TRBD2. Germline V lookup: CDR1 LGHDT, CDR2 YNNKEL (reference sequence). This CDR3 is 16 amino acids long. V was clipped by 1 base and J by 7 bases; unmatched bases: 10. CDR3 in DNA: TGTGCCAGCAGCCAAGGTCCGTCTAGCGGTGGGAATGAGCAGTTCTTC. Translated, it gives CASSQGPSSGGNEQFF.

This clonotype was counted many times. This sequence joins TRBV24-1 and TRBJ2-5; D unresolved. There are 16 residues in the CDR3. The V gene lost 3 bases and the J gene lost 1 base, with 14 bases spanning the gap. Germline V gene sequence: CDR1 KGHDR, CDR2 SFDVKD. CDR3: CATSDPGRKTQETQYF. The DNA for the CDR3 is TGTGCCACCAGTGATCCAGGAAGAAAGACCCAAGAGACCCAGTACTTC.

This clonotype occurred many times. The chain links TRBV2 to TRBJ2-5; D not certain. CDR1 is SNHLY and CDR2 is FYNNEI in the germline V gene. V was clipped by 10 bases and J by 1 base, with 10 bases between them. The CDR3 totals 12 residues. The CDR3 coding sequence is TGTGCCACAACGCTCGTCCAAGAGACCCAGTACTTC. This translates into CATTLVQETQYF.

This clonotype was seen many times. The gene calls are TRBV18 and TRBJ1-3; D not resolved. V was cut by 2 bases and J by 0 bases, with 14 bases left in between. The CDR3 has 17 residues. CDR1 is KGHSH, CDR2 LQKENI, per germline. CDR3: CASSPDPATYSGNTIYF. The CDR3 region has the DNA TGTGCCAGCTCACCAGACCCGGCTACTTACTCTGGAAACACCATATATTTT.

This clonotype was observed at least ten times. This chain connects TRBV12-5 to TRBJ2-7, with 8 bases that match TRBD1. CDR3 length: 14 residues. V dropped 6 bases and J dropped 6; count of bases not matched to a gene: 10. CDR1 LGHNT and CDR2 FRNRAP come from the germline V gene. CDR3 loop: CASGPRQGSIEQYF. CDR3 nucleotide sequence: TGTGCTAGTGGACCTCGACAGGGGTCTATCGAGCAGTACTTC.

There are many counts of this clonotype. The chain recombines TRBV15 with TRBJ2-7, with D unclear. The germline gives CDR1 LNHNV, CDR2 YYDKDF (reference sequence). V was clipped by 5 bases and J by 1 base, with 15 bases between them. This CDR3 is 15 amino acids long. CDR3 sequence (DNA): TGTGCCACCAGCCATGGGCGCGGTGTTTCCTACGAGCAGTACTTC. Translated, it gives CATSHGRGVSYEQYF. The full variable domain, completed using reference TRBV15 and TRBJ2-7, is DAMVIQNPRYQVTQFGKPVTLSCSQTLNHNVMYWYQQKSSQAPKLLFHYYDKDFNNEADTPDNFQSRRPNTSFCFLDIRSPGLGDTAMYLCATSHGRGVSYEQYFGPGTRLTVT.

This clonotype was counted many times. The rearrangement uses TRBV7-9 and TRBJ2-7, with 10 nucleotides matching TRBD2. The V gene end was trimmed by 1 base and the J gene end by 5 bases; junction bases not matched to a gene: 8. Germline V gives CDR1 SEHNR, CDR2 FQNEAQ (reference sequence). This CDR3 has 16 amino acids. This chain's CDR3 is CASSLGRLAGADEQYF. CDR3 DNA: TGTGCCAGCAGCTTAGGAAGGCTAGCGGGAGCTGACGAGCAGTACTTC.

This clonotype was picked up many times. The chain recombines TRBV29-1 with TRBJ2-5, with TRBD2 matching 8 bases. CDR1 SQVTM and CDR2 ANQGSEA come from the germline V gene. After removal of 0 bases from V and 0 bases from J, the junction contained 3 bases not matched to a gene. The CDR3 spans 15 residues. The CDR3 loop reads CSVEEGGRNQETQYF. DNA for the CDR3: TGCAGCGTTGAAGAGGGCGGGAGGAACCAAGAGACCCAGTACTTC.

The genes are TRBV7-9 and TRBJ2-5; D is tentatively TRBD1 or TRBD2 (6 bases each). Trimming took off 2 bases at V and 3 bases at J, with 19 bases between the two ends. The CDR3 runs 17 residues. Germline CDR1 and CDR2: SEHNR and FQNEAQ (reference sequence). In DNA, the CDR3 is TGTGCCAGCAGCTTACCTATTAAAGGGGGGTTAAAAGAGACCCAGTACTTC. It yields the protein CASSLPIKGGLKETQYF.

In this sample, this clonotype turned up a few times. J is TRBJ2-2 and V is TRBV10-3, with 11 bases lining up with TRBD2. Looked up from germline, CDR1 is ENHRY and CDR2 is SYGVKD. J was trimmed by 6 bases and V by 6 bases; bases with no gene match: 15. The CDR3 runs 18 residues. The CDR3 loop is CAISRGPVAGGPSGELFF. Written as DNA, the CDR3 is TGTGCCATCAGCAGGGGACCGGTAGCGGGAGGGCCTTCCGGGGAGCTGTTTTTT.